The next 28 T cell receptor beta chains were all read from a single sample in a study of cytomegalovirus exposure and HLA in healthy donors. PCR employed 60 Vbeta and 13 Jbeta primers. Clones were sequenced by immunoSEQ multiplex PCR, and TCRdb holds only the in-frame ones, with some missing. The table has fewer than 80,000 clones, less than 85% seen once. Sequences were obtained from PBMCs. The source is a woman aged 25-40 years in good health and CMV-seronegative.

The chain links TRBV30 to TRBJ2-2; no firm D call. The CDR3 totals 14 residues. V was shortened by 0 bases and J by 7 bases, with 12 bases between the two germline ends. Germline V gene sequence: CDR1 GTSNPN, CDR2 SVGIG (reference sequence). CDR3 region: CAWSVRLVSGELFF. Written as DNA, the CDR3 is TGTGCCTGGAGTGTGCGTCTAGTTAGCGGGGAGCTGTTTTTT.

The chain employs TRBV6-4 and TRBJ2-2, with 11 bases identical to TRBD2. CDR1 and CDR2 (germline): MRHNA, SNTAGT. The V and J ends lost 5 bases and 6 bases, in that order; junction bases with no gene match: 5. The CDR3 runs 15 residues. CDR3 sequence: CASSLTSGISGELFF. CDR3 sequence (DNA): TGTGCCAGCAGTTTGACTAGCGGGATATCCGGGGAGCTGTTTTTT.

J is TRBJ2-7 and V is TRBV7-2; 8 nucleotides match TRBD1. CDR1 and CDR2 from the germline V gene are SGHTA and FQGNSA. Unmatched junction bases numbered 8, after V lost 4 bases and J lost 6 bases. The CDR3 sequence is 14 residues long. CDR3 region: CASSYQGTGGEQYF. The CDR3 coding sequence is TGTGCCAGCAGCTACCAAGGGACAGGAGGCGAGCAGTACTTC.

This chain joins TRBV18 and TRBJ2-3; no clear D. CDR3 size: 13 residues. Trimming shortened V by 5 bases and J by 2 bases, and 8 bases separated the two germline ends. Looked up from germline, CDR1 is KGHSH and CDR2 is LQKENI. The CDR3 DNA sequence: TGTGCCAGCTCAAGAGACTCCACAGATACGCAGTATTTT. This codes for CASSRDSTDTQYF.

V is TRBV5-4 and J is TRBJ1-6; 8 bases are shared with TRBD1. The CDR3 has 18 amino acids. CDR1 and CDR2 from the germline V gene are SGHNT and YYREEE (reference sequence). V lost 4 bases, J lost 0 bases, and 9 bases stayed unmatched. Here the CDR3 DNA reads TGTGCCAGCAGCAAGGGACAGGCCCTAAGCTCCTATAATTCACCCCTCCACTTT. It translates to CASSKGQALSSYNSPLHF.

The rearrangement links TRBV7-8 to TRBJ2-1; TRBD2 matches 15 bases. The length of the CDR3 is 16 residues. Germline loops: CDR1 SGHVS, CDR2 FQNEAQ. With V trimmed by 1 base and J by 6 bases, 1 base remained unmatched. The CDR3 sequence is CASSLGGLAGGNEQFF. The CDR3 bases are TGTGCCAGCAGCTTAGGGGGACTAGCGGGGGGCAATGAGCAGTTCTTC.

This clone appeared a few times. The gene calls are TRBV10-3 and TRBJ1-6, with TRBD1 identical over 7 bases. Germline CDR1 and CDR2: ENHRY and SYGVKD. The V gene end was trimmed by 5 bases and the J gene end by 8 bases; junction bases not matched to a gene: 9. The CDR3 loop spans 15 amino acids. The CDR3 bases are TGTGCCATCAGTTCCCTGGGGACAGAGGATTCACCCCTCCACTTT. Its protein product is CAISSLGTEDSPLHF.

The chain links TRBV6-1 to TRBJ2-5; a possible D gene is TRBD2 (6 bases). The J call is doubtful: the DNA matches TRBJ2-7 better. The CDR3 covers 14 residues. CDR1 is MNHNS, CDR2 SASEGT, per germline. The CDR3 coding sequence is TGTGCCAGCAGTGAATCCTTGGGACTGGGCGAGCAGTACTTC. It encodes CASSESLGLGEQYF.

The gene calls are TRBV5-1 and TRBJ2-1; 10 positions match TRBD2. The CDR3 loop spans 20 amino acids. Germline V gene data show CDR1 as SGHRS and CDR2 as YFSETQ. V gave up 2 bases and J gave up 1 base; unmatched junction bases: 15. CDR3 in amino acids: CASSFALAGVSGASYNEQFF. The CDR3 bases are TGCGCCAGCAGCTTTGCCCTAGCGGGAGTAAGCGGAGCGTCCTACAATGAGCAGTTCTTC.

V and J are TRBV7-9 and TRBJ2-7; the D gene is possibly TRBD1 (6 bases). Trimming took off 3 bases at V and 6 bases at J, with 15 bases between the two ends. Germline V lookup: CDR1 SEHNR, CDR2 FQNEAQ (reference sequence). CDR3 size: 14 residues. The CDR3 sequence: CASSLGTLTSEQYF. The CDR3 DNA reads TGTGCCAGCAGCTTGGGGACACTAACGTCCGAGCAGTACTTC. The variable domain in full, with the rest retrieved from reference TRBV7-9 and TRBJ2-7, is DTGVSQNPRHKITKRGQNVTFRCDPISEHNRLYWYRQTLGQGPEFLTYFQNEAQLEKSRLLSDRFSAERPKGSFSTLEIQRTEQGDSAMYLCASSLGTLTSEQYFGPGTRLTVT.

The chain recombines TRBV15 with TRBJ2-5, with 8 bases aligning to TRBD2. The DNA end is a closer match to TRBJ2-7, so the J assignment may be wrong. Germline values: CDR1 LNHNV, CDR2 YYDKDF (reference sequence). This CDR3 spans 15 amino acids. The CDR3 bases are TGTGCCACCAGCAGAGATTACGGGAGGGACTACGAGCAGTACTTC. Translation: CATSRDYGRDYEQYF.

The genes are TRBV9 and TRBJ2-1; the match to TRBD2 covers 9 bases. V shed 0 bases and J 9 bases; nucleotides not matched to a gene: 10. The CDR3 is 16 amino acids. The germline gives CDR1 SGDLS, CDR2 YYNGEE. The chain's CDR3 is CASSVGGLAYLSEQFF. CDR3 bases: TGTGCCAGCAGCGTAGGGGGACTAGCATATCTTAGTGAGCAGTTCTTC.

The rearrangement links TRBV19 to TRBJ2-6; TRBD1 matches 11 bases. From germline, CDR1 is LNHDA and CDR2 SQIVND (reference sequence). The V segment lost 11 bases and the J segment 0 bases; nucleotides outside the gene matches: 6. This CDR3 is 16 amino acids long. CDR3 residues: CAATGTGGSGANVLTF. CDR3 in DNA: TGTGCCGCTACCGGGACAGGGGGCTCTGGGGCCAACGTCCTGACTTTC.

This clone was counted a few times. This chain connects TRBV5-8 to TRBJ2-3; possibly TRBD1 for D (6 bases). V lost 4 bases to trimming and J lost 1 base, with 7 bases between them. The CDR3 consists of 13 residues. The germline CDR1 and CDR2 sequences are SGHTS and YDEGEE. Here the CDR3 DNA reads TGTGCCAGCAGCAGGACAGGCACAGATACGCAGTATTTT. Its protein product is CASSRTGTDTQYF.

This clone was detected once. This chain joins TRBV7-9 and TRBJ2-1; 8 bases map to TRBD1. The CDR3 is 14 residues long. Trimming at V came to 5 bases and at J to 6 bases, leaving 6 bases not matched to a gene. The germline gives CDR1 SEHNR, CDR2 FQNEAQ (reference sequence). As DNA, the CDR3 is TGTGCCAGCAGCAAACAGGGGGGACCCAATGAGCAGTTCTTC. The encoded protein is CASSKQGGPNEQFF.

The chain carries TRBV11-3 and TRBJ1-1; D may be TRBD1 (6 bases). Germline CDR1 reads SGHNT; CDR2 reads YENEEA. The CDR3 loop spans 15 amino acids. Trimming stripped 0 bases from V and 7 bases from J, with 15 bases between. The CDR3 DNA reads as TGTGCCAGCAGCTTAGATGGACAGCGTGGTGGTGAAGCTTTCTTT. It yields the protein CASSLDGQRGGEAFF.

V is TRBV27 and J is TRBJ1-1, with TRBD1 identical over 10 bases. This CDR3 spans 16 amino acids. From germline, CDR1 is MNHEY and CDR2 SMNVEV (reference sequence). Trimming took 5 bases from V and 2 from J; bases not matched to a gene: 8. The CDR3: CASSPRQGAVNTEAFF. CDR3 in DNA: TGTGCCAGCAGTCCCCGACAGGGGGCCGTAAACACTGAAGCTTTCTTT.

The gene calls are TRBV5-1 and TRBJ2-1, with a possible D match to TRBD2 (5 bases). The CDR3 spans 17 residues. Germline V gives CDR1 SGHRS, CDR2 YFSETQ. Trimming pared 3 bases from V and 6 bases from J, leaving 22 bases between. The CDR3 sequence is CASSSSWTSPGVNEQFF. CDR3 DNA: TGCGCCAGCAGCTCAAGCTGGACTTCCCCTGGCGTCAATGAGCAGTTCTTC.

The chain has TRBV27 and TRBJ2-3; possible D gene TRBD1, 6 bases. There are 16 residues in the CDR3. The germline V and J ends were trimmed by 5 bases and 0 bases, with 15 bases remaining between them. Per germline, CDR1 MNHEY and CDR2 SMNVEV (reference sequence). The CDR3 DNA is TGTGCCAGCAGTCCCCAGAGGGGGTGGAGCACAGATACGCAGTATTTT. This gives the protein CASSPQRGWSTDTQYF.

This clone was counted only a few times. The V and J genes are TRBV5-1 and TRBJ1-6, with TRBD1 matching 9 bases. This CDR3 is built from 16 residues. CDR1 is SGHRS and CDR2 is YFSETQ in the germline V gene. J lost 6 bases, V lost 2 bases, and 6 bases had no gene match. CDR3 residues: CASSLTGTGRNSPLHF. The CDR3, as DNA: TGCGCCAGCAGCTTAACCGGGACAGGGCGTAATTCACCCCTCCACTTT.

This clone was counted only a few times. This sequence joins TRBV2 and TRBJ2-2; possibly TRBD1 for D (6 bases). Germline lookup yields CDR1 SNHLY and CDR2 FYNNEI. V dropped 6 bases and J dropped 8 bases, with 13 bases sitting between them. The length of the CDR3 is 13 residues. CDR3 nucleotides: TGTGCCAGCAGAAGTCAGGGGTTAGGGGAGCTGTTTTTT. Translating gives CASRSQGLGELFF.

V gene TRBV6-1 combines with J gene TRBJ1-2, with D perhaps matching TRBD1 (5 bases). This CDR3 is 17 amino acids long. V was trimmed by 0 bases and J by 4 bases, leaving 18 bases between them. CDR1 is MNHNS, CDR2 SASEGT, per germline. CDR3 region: CASSEAGGTRSPYGYTF. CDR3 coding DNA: TGTGCCAGCAGTGAAGCGGGGGGGACGAGGTCTCCCTATGGCTACACCTTC.

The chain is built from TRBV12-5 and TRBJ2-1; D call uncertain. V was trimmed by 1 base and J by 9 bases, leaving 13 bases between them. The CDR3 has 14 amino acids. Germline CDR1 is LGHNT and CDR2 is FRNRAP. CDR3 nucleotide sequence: TGTGCTAGTGGTTTGGACTCCTCCCCATGTGAGCAGTTCTTC. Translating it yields CASGLDSSPCEQFF.

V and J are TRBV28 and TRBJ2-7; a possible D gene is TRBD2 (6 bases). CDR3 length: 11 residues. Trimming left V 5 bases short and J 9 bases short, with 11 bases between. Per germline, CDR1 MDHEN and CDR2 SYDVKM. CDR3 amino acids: CASSTGGSQYF. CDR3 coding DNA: TGTGCCAGCAGTACCGGGGGTTCGCAGTACTTC.

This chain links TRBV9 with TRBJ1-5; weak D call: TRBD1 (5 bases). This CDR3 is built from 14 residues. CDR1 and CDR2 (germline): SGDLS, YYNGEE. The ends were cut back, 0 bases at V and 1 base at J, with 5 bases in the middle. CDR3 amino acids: CASSVGTSNQPQHF. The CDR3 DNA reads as TGTGCCAGCAGCGTAGGGACAAGCAATCAGCCCCAGCATTTT.

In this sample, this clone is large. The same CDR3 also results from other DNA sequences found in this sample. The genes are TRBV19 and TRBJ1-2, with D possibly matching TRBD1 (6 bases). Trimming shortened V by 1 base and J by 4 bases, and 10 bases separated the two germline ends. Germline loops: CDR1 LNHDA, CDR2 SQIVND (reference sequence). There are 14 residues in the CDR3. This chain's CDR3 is CASSIAGAAYGYTF. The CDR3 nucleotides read TGTGCCAGTAGTATAGCAGGGGCGGCCTATGGCTACACCTTC.

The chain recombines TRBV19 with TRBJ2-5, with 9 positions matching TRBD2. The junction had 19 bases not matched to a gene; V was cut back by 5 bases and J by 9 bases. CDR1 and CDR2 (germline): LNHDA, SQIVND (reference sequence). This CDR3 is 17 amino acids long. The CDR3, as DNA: TGTGCCAGTAGTTCCTCCTCCGCGGGAGGGGGCGTTGCGGCCCAGTACTTC. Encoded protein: CASSSSSAGGGVAAQYF.

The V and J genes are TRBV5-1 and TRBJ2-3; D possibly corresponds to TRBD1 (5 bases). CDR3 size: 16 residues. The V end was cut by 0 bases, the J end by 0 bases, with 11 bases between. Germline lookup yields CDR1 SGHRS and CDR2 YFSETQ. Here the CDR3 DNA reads TGCGCCAGCAGCTTGGGGGGCTCAGCTAGCACAGATACGCAGTATTTT. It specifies CASSLGGSASTDTQYF.